The text below deals with one T cell receptor beta chain. These data belong to a study of cytomegalovirus exposure and HLA in healthy donors. Trimming pared 5 bases from V and 1 base from J, leaving 16 bases between. The CDR3 sequence is 15 residues long. Germline loops: CDR1 SQVTM, CDR2 ANQGSEA. The primer mix had 60 Vbeta and 13 Jbeta primers. Sequencing was performed with immunoSEQ multiplex PCR; in TCRdb, only in-frame clones are kept and a portion is missing. The sample holds 130,000 or so clones, more than 75% seen once. The chain recombines TRBV29-1 with TRBJ2-3, with D possibly being TRBD2 (7 bases). Material for sequencing was PBMCs. This sequence originates from a woman aged 25 to 39 in good health and CMV-seronegative. CDR3 bases: TGCAGCGTTATACCCGGGGAGGGGGGCACAGATACGCAGTATTTT. Translation: CSVIPGEGGTDTQYF.